This TCR beta chain originates from a study of blood T cell repertoires in COVID-19. Study-level background: Acute and convalescent COVID-19 samples came from the United States, Italy and Spain. The cDNA or gDNA used as material had been derived from T cells, B-cell-depleted T cells, or PBMCs.

CDR1 SGDLS and CDR2 YYNGEE come from the germline V gene. Trimming removed 4 bases from V and 9 bases from J; junction bases left unmatched: 15. The CDR3 is 15 residues long. Authors' processing steps: Reference gene primers were amplified, and this amplification served to estimate nucleated cell counts. Sequencing was performed with immunoSEQ multiplex PCR; in TCRdb, only in-frame clones are kept and a portion is missing. V, J and clone size derive from that table, while D and trimming were established from the DNA sequence. Of some 160,000 clones in the sample, over 70% are singletons; the top ten hold 8.6%. This clone was found once.

Sample: peripheral blood. The source is a man aged 50 or older with active or convalescent COVID-19. The chain has TRBV9 and TRBJ2-5; 7 bases match TRBD1. CDR3 nucleotides: TGTGCCAGCAGCCAGGGGGTCCCCGCGTTGGGGGCCCAGTACTTC. Translation gives CASSQGVPALGAQYF. Together with reference TRBV9 and TRBJ2-5, the CDR3 gives the full variable domain: DSGVTQTPKHLITATGQRVTLRCSPRSGDLSVYWYQQSLDQGLQFLIQYYNGEERAKGNILERFSAQQFPDLHSELNLSSLELGDSALYFCASSQGVPALGAQYFGPGTRLLVL.